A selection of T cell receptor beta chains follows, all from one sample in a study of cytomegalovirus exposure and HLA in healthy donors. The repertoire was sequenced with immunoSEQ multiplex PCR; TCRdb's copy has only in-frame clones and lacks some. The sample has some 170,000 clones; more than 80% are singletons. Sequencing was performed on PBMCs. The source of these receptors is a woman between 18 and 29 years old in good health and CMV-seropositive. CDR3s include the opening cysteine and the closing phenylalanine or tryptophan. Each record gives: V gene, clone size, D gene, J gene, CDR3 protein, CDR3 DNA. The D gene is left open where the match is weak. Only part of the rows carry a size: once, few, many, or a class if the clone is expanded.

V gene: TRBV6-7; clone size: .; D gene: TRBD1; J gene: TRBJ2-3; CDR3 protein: CASSYERGPSTDTQYF; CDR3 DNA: TGTGCCAGCAGTTACGAGAGGGGGCCTAGCACAGATACGCAGTATTTT
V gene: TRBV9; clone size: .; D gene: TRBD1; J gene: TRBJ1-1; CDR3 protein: CASSVLGQGDGEAFF; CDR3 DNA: TGTGCCAGCAGCGTATTAGGGCAGGGGGACGGTGAAGCTTTCTTT
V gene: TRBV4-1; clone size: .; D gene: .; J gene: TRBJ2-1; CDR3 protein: CASSQGTRDSQIDEQFF; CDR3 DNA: TGCGCCAGCAGCCAGGGGACCCGGGACTCCCAAATCGATGAGCAGTTCTTC
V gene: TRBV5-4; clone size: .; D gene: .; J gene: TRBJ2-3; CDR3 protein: CASSLGRARDTQYF; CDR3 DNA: TGTGCCAGCAGCTTGGGGAGGGCAAGAGATACGCAGTATTTT
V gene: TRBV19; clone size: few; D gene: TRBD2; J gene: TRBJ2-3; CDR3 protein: CASSGTSGSSTDTQYF; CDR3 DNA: TGTGCCAGTAGCGGGACTAGCGGTTCTAGCACAGATACGCAGTATTTT
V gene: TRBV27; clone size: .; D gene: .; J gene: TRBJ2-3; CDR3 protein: CASSLSAGTDTQYF; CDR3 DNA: TGTGCCAGCAGTTTATCGGCGGGCACAGATACGCAGTATTTT
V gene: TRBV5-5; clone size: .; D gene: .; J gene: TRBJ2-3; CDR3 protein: CASSLAVSVTDTQYF; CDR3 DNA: TGTGCCAGCAGCTTGGCCGTCTCCGTCACAGATACGCAGTATTTT
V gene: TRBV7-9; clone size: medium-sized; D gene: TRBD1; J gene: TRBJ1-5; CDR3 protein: CASSGDRASNQPQHF; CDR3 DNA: TGTGCCAGCAGCGGGGACAGGGCAAGCAATCAGCCCCAGCATTTT
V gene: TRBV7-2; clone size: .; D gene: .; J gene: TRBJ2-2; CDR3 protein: CASSLDGNTGELFF; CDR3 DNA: TGTGCCAGCAGCTTAGACGGGAACACCGGGGAGCTGTTTTTT
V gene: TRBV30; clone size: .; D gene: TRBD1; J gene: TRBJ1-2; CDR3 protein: CAWSPSSGGLLKNNYGYTF; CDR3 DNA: TGTGCCTGGAGTCCGTCCTCAGGGGGCCTCCTTAAGAATAACTATGGCTACACCTTC